This T cell receptor (beta chain) was captured by sequencing in a study of response to subunit inactivated influenza vaccine. MiXCR was run by TCRdb on the RT-PCR reads, yielding one entry per CDR3 protein. The repertoire consists of under 950,000 distinct CDR3 sequences, with around 21% occurring once and the leading ten covering approximately 10%. This clonotype was seen only a few times. Sample: PBMCs from blood, taken 5 to 6 days after vaccination. The receptor was derived from a middle-aged man who received an inactivated influenza vaccine.

The CDR3: CASSYGGGVYEQYF. As DNA, the CDR3 is TGTGCCAGCAGTTATGGGGGGGGGGTCTACGAGCAGTACTTC. The V and J genes are TRBV6-5 and TRBJ2-7; 7 nucleotides align to TRBD2. CDR1 is MNHEY and CDR2 is SVGAGI in the germline V gene. The CDR3 totals 14 residues. The V and J ends lost 3 bases and 3 bases, in that order; junction bases with no gene match: 5.